The 10 T cell receptor beta chains below were found in one sample sequenced in a study of beta chain features in type 1 diabetes. As every portion of the isolated RNA was reverse transcribed, the sequencing read expressed TCRB transcripts. Repertoires were generated with immunoSEQ multiplex PCR, while TCRdb's copy carries only in-frame clones and drops some. This sample has about 900,000 clones; roughly 15% occur once, and the top ten carry about 0.02%. Specimen: naive CD4+ T cells from blood. Source of these receptors: a woman between 18 and 29 years old in good health.

The chain recombines TRBV7-9 with TRBJ1-1; the match to TRBD1 covers 7 bases. In germline, CDR1 is SEHNR, CDR2 FQNEAQ (reference sequence). The CDR3 runs 15 residues. Trimming took 5 bases from V and 1 from J; bases not matched to a gene: 7. The CDR3 region has the DNA TGTGCCAGCAGCCGTGGCCGGGACAGGAACACTGAAGCTTTCTTT. It codes for CASSRGRDRNTEAFF. Drawing the rest from reference TRBV7-9 and TRBJ1-1, the complete variable domain is DTGVSQNPRHKITKRGQNVTFRCDPISEHNRLYWYRQTLGQGPEFLTYFQNEAQLEKSRLLSDRFSAERPKGSFSTLEIQRTEQGDSAMYLCASSRGRDRNTEAFFGQGTRLTVV.

The sample holds a few counts of this clone. At the DNA level, this CDR3 is encoded by other sequences in the same sample as well. The chain employs TRBV7-2 and TRBJ1-2; 9 nucleotides align to TRBD1. The V gene end was trimmed by 4 bases and the J gene end by 5 bases; junction bases not matched to a gene: 2. The CDR3 loop spans 13 amino acids. Per germline, CDR1 SGHTA and CDR2 FQGNSA. CDR3 nucleotide sequence: TGTGCCAGCAGCTCGGACAGGGGATATGGCTACACCTTC. This codes for CASSSDRGYGYTF.

This clone is a singleton in its sample. The same CDR3 arises from other DNA sequences in this sample as well. The chain combines TRBV15 with TRBJ2-7; 13 nucleotides align to TRBD2. J gave up 3 bases and V 3 bases, and 2 bases lay outside the gene matches. CDR1 is LNHNV, CDR2 YYDKDF, per germline (reference sequence). The CDR3 has 15 amino acids. CDR3 DNA: TGTGCCACCAGCAGGTGGACTAGCGGGAGCTACGAGCAGTACTTC. Encoded protein: CATSRWTSGSYEQYF.

This chain connects TRBV6-5 to TRBJ2-7; 13 nucleotides align to TRBD2. Germline V gene sequence: CDR1 MNHEY, CDR2 SVGAGI. Trimming at V came to 4 bases and at J to 2 bases, leaving 5 bases not matched to a gene. CDR3 length: 16 residues. In DNA, the CDR3 is TGTGCCAGCAGTTCCAGGACTAGCGGGAGTACCTACGAGCAGTACTTC. Encoded protein: CASSSRTSGSTYEQYF.

This chain joins TRBV27 and TRBJ1-1, with D possibly being TRBD1 (5 bases). Germline V gene sequence: CDR1 MNHEY, CDR2 SMNVEV (reference sequence). CDR3 length: 14 residues. V was cut by 3 bases and J by 1 base, with 9 bases left in between. As DNA, the CDR3 is TGTGCCAGCAGTTTCCATGACAGGAACACTGAAGCTTTCTTT. Encoded protein: CASSFHDRNTEAFF.

This chain connects TRBV5-1 to TRBJ2-3, with 12 bases identical to TRBD1. The CDR3 has 17 amino acids. With V trimmed by 4 bases and J by 5 bases, 11 bases remained unmatched. CDR1 is SGHRS and CDR2 is YFSETQ in the germline V gene. The CDR3 bases are TGCGCCAGCAGCCAAATAACGGGGACAGGGGGCCAAGATACGCAGTATTTT. It is translated as CASSQITGTGGQDTQYF.

The chain recombines TRBV18 with TRBJ1-2, with unresolved D. The CDR3 has 19 amino acids. The V and J ends lost 5 bases and 0 bases respectively, with 25 bases between them. CDR1 and CDR2 (germline): KGHSH, LQKENI. The CDR3 sequence: CASSMVDTAAVQTNYGYTF. The CDR3 region has the DNA TGTGCCAGCTCAATGGTAGACACGGCAGCTGTGCAGACTAACTATGGCTACACCTTC.

The sample holds a few counts of this clone. The genes are TRBV25-1 and TRBJ2-3, with 10 positions matching TRBD2. The trim removed 8 bases at V and 1 base at J, leaving 3 bases unmatched. The CDR3 covers 14 residues. CDR1 is MGHDK, CDR2 SYGVNS, per germline. Here the CDR3 DNA reads TGTGCCAGCCGGCTAGCGGGAGGCACAGATACGCAGTATTTT. It translates to CASRLAGGTDTQYF.

J is TRBJ1-2 and V is TRBV30; a weak D match, TRBD1 (5 bases). Germline CDR1 is GTSNPN and CDR2 is SVGIG (reference sequence). The length of the CDR3 is 14 residues. V was trimmed by 0 bases and J by 6 bases, leaving 14 bases between them. The CDR3 reads CAWSVSREGHGYTF. For the CDR3, the DNA is TGTGCCTGGAGTGTATCCAGGGAGGGACATGGCTACACCTTC.

The gene calls are TRBV4-2 and TRBJ2-1, with TRBD2 identical over 12 bases. CDR3 length equals 17 residues. Trimming cost V 0 bases and J 8 bases; bases outside gene matches: 8. Looked up from germline, CDR1 is LGHNA and CDR2 is YNFKEQ. CDR3 loop: CASSQDWASGRADEQFF. The CDR3 DNA is TGTGCCAGCAGCCAAGATTGGGCTAGCGGGAGGGCGGATGAGCAGTTCTTC.